A single T cell receptor (beta chain) is shown here with its context. The CDR3 has 11 residues. V gave up 9 bases and J gave up 5 bases, with 8 bases separating them. The germline V gene has CDR1 LGHNT and CDR2 FRNRAP. Libraries were prepared by immunoSEQ multiplex PCR; TCRdb keeps only in-frame clonotypes and omits some of them. The data contain some 150,000 clones, roughly nine tenths of them singletons. These data come from a study of T cell responses to AZD1222 COVID-19 vaccine. This sequence originates from an adult who received the AZD1222 COVID-19 vaccine. The sample consisted of peripheral blood, taken 28 days after the second AZD1222 dose. This chain links TRBV12-5 with TRBJ2-1; D ambiguous. The CDR3 region has the DNA TGTGCTAGCTCTAGAGACAATGAGCAGTTCTTC. Amino acid sequence: CASSRDNEQFF.